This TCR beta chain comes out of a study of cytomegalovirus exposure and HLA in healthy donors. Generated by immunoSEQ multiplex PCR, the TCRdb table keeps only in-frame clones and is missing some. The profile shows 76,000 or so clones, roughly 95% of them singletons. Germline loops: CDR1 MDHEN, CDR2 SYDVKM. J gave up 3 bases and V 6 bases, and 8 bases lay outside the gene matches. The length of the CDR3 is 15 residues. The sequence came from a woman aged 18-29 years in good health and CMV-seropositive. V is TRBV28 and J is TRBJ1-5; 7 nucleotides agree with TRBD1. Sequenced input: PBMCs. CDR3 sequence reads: CASRYSGQINQPQHF. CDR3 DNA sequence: TGTGCCAGCAGGTACTCGGGACAGATCAATCAGCCCCAGCATTTT.